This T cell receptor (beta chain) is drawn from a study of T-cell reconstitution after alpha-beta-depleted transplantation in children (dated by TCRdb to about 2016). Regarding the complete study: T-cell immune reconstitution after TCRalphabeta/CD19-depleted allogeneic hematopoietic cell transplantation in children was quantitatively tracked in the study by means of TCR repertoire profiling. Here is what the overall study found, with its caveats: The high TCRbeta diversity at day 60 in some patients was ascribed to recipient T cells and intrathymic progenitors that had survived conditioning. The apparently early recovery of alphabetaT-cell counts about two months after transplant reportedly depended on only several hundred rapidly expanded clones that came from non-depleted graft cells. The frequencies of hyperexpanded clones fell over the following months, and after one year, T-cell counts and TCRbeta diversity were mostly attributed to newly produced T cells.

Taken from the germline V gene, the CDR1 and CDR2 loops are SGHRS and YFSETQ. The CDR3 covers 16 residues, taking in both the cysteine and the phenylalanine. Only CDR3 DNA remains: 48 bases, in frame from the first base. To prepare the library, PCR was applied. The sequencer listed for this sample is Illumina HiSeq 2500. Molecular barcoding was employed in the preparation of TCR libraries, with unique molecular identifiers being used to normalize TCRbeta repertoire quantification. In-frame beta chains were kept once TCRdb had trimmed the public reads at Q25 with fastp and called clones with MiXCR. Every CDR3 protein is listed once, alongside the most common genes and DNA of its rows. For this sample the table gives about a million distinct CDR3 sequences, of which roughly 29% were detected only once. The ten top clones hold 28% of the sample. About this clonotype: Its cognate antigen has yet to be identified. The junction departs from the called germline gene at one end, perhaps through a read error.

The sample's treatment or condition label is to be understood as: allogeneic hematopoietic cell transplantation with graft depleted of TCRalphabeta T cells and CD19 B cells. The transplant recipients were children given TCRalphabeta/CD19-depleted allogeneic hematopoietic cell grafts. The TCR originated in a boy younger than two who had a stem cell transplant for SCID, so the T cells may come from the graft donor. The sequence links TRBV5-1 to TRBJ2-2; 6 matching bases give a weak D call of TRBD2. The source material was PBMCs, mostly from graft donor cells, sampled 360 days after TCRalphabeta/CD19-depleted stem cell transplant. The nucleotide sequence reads TGCGGCAGCAGCATACAGCGGGCCTCGAACACCGGGGAGCTGTTTTTT. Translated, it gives CGSSIQRASNTGELFF.